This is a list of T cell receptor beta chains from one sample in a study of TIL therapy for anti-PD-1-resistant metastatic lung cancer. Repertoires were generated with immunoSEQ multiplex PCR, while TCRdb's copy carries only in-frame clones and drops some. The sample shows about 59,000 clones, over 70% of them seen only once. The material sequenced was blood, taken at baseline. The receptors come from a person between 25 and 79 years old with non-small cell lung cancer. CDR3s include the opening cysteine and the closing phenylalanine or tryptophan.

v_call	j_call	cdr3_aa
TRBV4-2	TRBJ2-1	CASSQSMGGDEQFF
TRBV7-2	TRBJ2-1	CASSPLAGGASEQFF
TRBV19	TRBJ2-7	CASSIAGGRASEQYF
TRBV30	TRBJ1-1	CAWSPLGGDTEAFF
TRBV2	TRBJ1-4	CASSGTGAEKLFF
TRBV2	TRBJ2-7	CASRRQGSYEQYF
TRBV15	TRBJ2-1	CATSESTGIDEQFF
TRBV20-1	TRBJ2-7	CSAPGGDEQYF
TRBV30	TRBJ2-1	CAWSAPSGVYNEQFF
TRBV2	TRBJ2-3	CASSGRSGDTQYF
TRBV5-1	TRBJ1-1	CASSLNRNTEAFF
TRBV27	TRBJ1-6	CASSPILESPLHF
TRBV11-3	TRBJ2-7	CASSQRQGKKNEQYF
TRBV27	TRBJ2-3	CASSSVSIGSGTDTQYF
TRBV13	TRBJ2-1	CASSSTVAGGWNEQFF
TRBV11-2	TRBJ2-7	CASTPRGSASIEQYF
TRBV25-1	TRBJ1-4	CASSEHSGDEKLFF
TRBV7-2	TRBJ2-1	CASSLNPTSGYNEQFF
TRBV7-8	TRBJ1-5	CASSLFAKNNQPQHF
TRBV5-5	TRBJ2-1	CASSLALAGANERQFF
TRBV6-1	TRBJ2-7	CASSEMMTDLYEQYF
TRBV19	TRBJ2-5	CASHHRGRGETQYF
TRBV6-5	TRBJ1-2	CASSYRSNYGYTF
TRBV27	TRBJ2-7	CASSPVRVIGPSYEQYF
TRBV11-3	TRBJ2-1	CASSLDVSSREQFF
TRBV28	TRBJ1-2	CASSLPTGNYGYTF
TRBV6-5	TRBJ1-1	CASSDRGANTEAFF
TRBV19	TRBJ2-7	CASSPPGIRYEQYF
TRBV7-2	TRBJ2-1	CASSLESGRLRVGQFF
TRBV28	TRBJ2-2	CASRKLAGPGELFF
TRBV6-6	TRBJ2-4	CATPRNQNIQYF
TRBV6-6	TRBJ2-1	CASSSTGGDEQFF
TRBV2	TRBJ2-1	CASSEEVYYNEQFF
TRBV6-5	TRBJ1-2	CASSYSMGGLNYGYTF
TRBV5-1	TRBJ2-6	CASSPQGALGANVLTF
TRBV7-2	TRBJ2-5	CASSSQQQETQYF
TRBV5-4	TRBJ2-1	CASSYGQGSINEQFF
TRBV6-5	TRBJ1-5	CASGSSNQPQHF
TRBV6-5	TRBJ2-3	CASSYRGLAGETQYF
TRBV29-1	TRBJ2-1	CSVAGTSGGNEQFF
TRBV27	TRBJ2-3	CASLKVGGTDTQYF
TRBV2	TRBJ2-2	CASSEVQGGSGNTGELFF
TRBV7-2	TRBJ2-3	CASSFNSDTQYF
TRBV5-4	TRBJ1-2	CASSLYGVTGYTF
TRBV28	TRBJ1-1	CASSYPGAASNTEAFF